The entry below describes one T cell receptor (beta chain). Its antigen is currently unknown. The data stem from a study of long-term antiretroviral therapy in people with HIV. General study findings and limits: Repertoire dominance by clones expanded before ART was seen at all time points. Diversity increased after ART yet remained lower than in transplant donor controls.

Run at survey level, the immunoSEQ assay was version v3.0. The method was immunoSEQ multiplex PCR; TCRdb's version includes in-frame clones alone and lacks a portion of them. Here the sample spans 17,000 or so clones, more than 80% being singletons. The cryopreserved samples used held 1-10 million PBMC prior to extraction of DNA. V trimming: 5 bases; J trimming: 5 bases; junction bases outside the gene matches: 4. This CDR3 is built from 14 residues. The germline gives CDR1 MNHEY, CDR2 SVGAGI. This material consisted of unsorted PBMCs, taken 4.2 years after starting antiretroviral therapy. The source of this sequence is a man aged 45-65 years with HIV. The chain joins TRBV6-5 to TRBJ2-5, with 11 positions matching TRBD1. CDR3 sequence (DNA): TGTGCCAGCAGTAGGACAGGGGGCTCCGAGACCCAGTACTTC. It codes for CASSRTGGSETQYF.